This TCR beta chain was recovered during a study of blood T cell repertoires in COVID-19. The overall study: Nucleic acid was either cDNA or gDNA, and it came from T cells, B-cell-depleted T cells, or PBMCs.

Clinical histories supplied by participants themselves formed the basis of cohort assignment. Germline V gene lookup returns CDR1 MGHDK and CDR2 SYGVNS. This CDR3 is 15 amino acids long. The V end was cut by 1 base, the J end by 7 bases, with 16 bases between. Authors' methods: Amplification with reference gene primers provided the estimates of nucleated cell counts. Profiling relied on immunoSEQ multiplex PCR, and the TCRdb table lists in-frame clones only, not all of them. V, J and clone size are those of that table, while D and trimming were read from the DNA. This table has about 390,000 clones, roughly 89% appearing once. The sample holds a few counts of this clone.

The TCR comes from a woman in her forties or fifties who had recovered from COVID-19. Input material: PBMCs or T cells enriched from blood (not recorded which). The V call is TRBV25-1, the J call TRBJ1-2; weak D call: TRBD1 (5 bases). The CDR3 reads CASSELAGSGFGYTF. In DNA form, the CDR3 reads TGTGCCAGCAGTGAATTGGCAGGGTCGGGTTTTGGCTACACCTTC.